The clone carrying this T cell receptor beta chain is labeled medium-sized. Its antigen is unknown. Other nucleotide sequences from this sample produce the same CDR3. Thyroid surgery was preceded by no treatment in any patient. The data were obtained in a study of metastatic and nonmetastatic thyroid tumors. Study-level information: Across blood and tumor or nodule tissue, repertoires from malignant and benign thyroid patients were compared with one another.

Authors' methods: To classify distant metastasis in papillary thyroid cancer, a model was built from CDR3 differences across clinicopathological groups. TCRdb re-analyzed the PCR reads through MiXCR. TCRdb assigned the V and J calls; the authors' analysis was not used. The table shows fewer than 35,000 clones, with 25% to 30% occurring only once. In germline, CDR1 is MNHNS, CDR2 SASEGT. V lost 1 base and J 4 bases, leaving 4 bases between the germline ends. This CDR3 has 12 residues. General study results and limits: Malignant thyroid tumors reportedly had TCR beta diversity that was significantly higher than in benign nodules, in blood and tumor.

The material sequenced was blood. This TCR was sampled from a female donor with papillary thyroid cancer or a benign thyroid nodule (not recorded which). Some clones in this sample may be carry-over from other donors' samples. This chain links TRBV6-1 with TRBJ1-2, with no clear D. CDR3 sequence: CASSEGLYGYTF. The DNA of the CDR3 is TGTGCCAGCAGTGAAGGTCTCTATGGCTACACCTTC.